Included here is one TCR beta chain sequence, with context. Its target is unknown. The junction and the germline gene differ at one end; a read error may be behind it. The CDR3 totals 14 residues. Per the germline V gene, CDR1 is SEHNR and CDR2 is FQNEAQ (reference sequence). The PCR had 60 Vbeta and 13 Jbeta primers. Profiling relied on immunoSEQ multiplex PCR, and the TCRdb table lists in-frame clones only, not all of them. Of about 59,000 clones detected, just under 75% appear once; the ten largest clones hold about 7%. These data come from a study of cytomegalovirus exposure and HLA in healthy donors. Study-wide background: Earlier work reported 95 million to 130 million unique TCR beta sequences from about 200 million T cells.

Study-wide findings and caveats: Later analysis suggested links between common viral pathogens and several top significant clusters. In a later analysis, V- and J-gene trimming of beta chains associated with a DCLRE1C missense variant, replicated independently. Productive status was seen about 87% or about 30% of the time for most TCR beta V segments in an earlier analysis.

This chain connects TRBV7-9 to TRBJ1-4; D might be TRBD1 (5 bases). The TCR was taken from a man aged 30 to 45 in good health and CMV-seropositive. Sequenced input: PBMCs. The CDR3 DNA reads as TGTGCCAGCAGCCCTAGTGGGACTAGTGAAAAACTGTTTTTT. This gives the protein CASSPSGTSEKLFF.